The 20 T cell receptor beta chains given below trace back to one sample, sequenced in a study of T cells in Graves' hyperthyroidism and ophthalmopathy. Regions amplified from RNA transcripts were the TCR beta CDR3 regions. The primer set for the first-round RT-PCR of the TCR CDR3 was HTBI. TCRdb re-called the multiplex PCR reads with MiXCR, one entry per CDR3 protein. The sample yields a few hundred thousand distinct CDR3 sequences, 35% to 55% seen once. Input material: peripheral blood or thyroid tissue (not recorded which). The receptors originated from a young woman with Graves' hyperthyroidism.

This chain connects TRBV29-1 to TRBJ2-7, with 7 bases matching TRBD2. V gave up 2 bases and J gave up 3 bases; unmatched junction bases: 1. CDR3 length: 12 residues. Germline CDR1 SQVTM, CDR2 ANQGSEA. The CDR3 here is CSVESGIYEQYF. CDR3 DNA: TGCAGCGTTGAAAGCGGGATCTACGAGCAGTACTTC.

V and J are TRBV20-1 and TRBJ1-3; tentative D call: TRBD1 (5 bases). Germline CDR1 is DFQATT and CDR2 is SNEGSKA (reference sequence). This CDR3 is built from 15 residues. Trimming stripped 6 bases from V and 4 bases from J, with 19 bases between. In nucleotides, the CDR3 is TGCAGTGCCAGTACCCGGGGACGAGGAGGAAACACCATATATTTT. It translates to CSASTRGRGGNTIYF.

This clonotype was picked up a small number of times. The J gene is TRBJ1-1, the V gene TRBV6-5; D unclear. Germline assignment: CDR1 MNHEY and CDR2 SVGAGI. The CDR3 is 14 residues long. Trimming took 6 bases from V and 11 from J, leaving 22 bases between them. CDR3: CASRTYTSVIMAFF. The CDR3 DNA reads TGTGCCAGCAGAACCTACACTAGTGTTATAATGGCTTTCTTT.

This clonotype was counted ten times or more. The chain joins TRBV7-9 to TRBJ1-1; D not certain. The CDR3 is made up of 13 amino acids. The V end was cut by 6 bases, the J end by 5 bases, with 13 bases between. Germline V lookup: CDR1 SEHNR, CDR2 FQNEAQ (reference sequence). DNA for the CDR3: TGTGCCAGCAGTCCCGCGATGGGGACTGAAGCTTTCTTT. Protein product: CASSPAMGTEAFF. Variable domain in full (rest from reference TRBV7-9 and TRBJ1-1): DTGVSQNPRHKITKRGQNVTFRCDPISEHNRLYWYRQTLGQGPEFLTYFQNEAQLEKSRLLSDRFSAERPKGSFSTLEIQRTEQGDSAMYLCASSPAMGTEAFFGQGTRLTVV.

At least ten counts were recorded for this clonotype. The chain combines TRBV5-4 with TRBJ2-7; D call uncertain. V lost 7 bases to trimming and J lost 5 bases, with 16 bases between them. Per the germline V gene, CDR1 is SGHNT and CDR2 is YYREEE (reference sequence). The CDR3 loop spans 13 amino acids. CDR3 region: CASQAEVWDEQYF. The CDR3 nucleotides read TGTGCCAGCCAGGCCGAAGTATGGGACGAGCAGTACTTC.

This clonotype was recorded at least ten times. The chain links TRBV10-3 to TRBJ1-1; D may be TRBD1 (6 bases). V was cut by 3 bases and J by 4 bases, with 9 bases left in between. Germline V gene sequence: CDR1 ENHRY, CDR2 SYGVKD. The CDR3 covers 13 residues. In nucleotides, the CDR3 is TGTGCCATCAGTGAAGGGGGATTCACTGAAGCTTTCTTT. Translating gives CAISEGGFTEAFF.

This clonotype was recorded at least ten times. The chain combines TRBV7-3 with TRBJ2-5; D might be TRBD2 (5 bases). V lost 2 bases, J lost 0 bases, and 7 bases lay in between. The CDR3 is 14 residues long. Germline CDR1 SGHTA, CDR2 FQGTGA. The chain's CDR3 is CASSLSADQETQYF. For the CDR3, the DNA is TGTGCCAGCAGCTTATCAGCGGACCAAGAGACCCAGTACTTC. The whole variable domain, filled in from reference TRBV7-3 and TRBJ2-5, reads GAGVSQTPSNKVTEKGKYVELRCDPISGHTALYWYRQSLGQGPEFLIYFQGTGAADDSGLPNDRFFAVRPEGSVSTLKIQRTERGDSAVYLCASSLSADQETQYFGPGTRLLVL.

This clonotype showed up many times. J is TRBJ1-1 and V is TRBV11-3; tentative D call: TRBD1 (6 bases). This CDR3 has 15 amino acids. CDR1 and CDR2 from the germline V gene are SGHNT and YENEEA. With 5 bases removed from V and 4 bases from J, the gap between germline ends came to 17 bases. CDR3 in amino acids: CASSLARTGITEAFF. The CDR3 DNA is TGTGCCAGCAGCCTCGCGCGAACAGGGATCACTGAAGCTTTCTTT.

V and J are TRBV27 and TRBJ1-5; 10 bases agree with TRBD1. The germline gives CDR1 MNHEY, CDR2 SMNVEV (reference sequence). V lost 6 bases to trimming and J lost 4 bases; unmatched junction nucleotides: 3. This CDR3 region has 14 residues. CDR3 sequence: CASSRQGANQPQHF. CDR3 nucleotide sequence: TGTGCCAGCAGCCGACAGGGGGCGAATCAGCCCCAGCATTTT.

This clonotype was seen many times. The DNA for the CDR3 is TGTGCCAGCAGTGAAGCTTGGGGAGGGGGCTACTACGAGCAGTACTTC. Translating it yields CASSEAWGGGYYEQYF. The chain uses TRBV6-1 and TRBJ2-7; D tentatively reads TRBD1 or TRBD2 (7 bases each). V was shortened by 0 bases and J by 3 bases, with 15 bases between the two germline ends. CDR1 and CDR2 from the germline V gene are MNHNS and SASEGT. The CDR3 contains 16 residues.

As concerns this clonotype: The junction departs from the called germline gene at one end, perhaps through a read error. The chain links TRBV24-1 to TRBJ2-7, with TRBD1 identical over 12 bases. This CDR3 comprises 17 residues. Germline V gives CDR1 KGHDR, CDR2 SFDVKD. The CDR3 DNA reads as TGTGCCGCCAGCAGCTTGGAGGTCGGGACAGGGGGCCACGAGCAGTACTTC. Its translation is CAASSLEVGTGGHEQYF.

The rearrangement uses TRBV25-1 and TRBJ2-7; the match to TRBD1 covers 8 bases. V was clipped by 6 bases and J by 7 bases; unmatched bases: 14. Looked up from germline, CDR1 is MGHDK and CDR2 is SYGVNS. The CDR3 spans 15 residues. CDR3 sequence (DNA): TGTGCCAGCAGCGTTGTAGGACAGGGTGAAAATGAGCAGTACTTC. This gives the protein CASSVVGQGENEQYF.

This clonotype has ten or more counts. This chain connects TRBV2 to TRBJ2-5; D may correspond to TRBD1 or TRBD2 (5 bases each). CDR3 length: 14 residues. Germline V lookup: CDR1 SNHLY, CDR2 FYNNEI. V lost 7 bases to trimming and J lost 0 bases, with 12 bases between them. CDR3 protein: CASIPRDDQETQYF. Written as DNA, the CDR3 is TGTGCCAGCATCCCCCGGGACGACCAAGAGACCCAGTACTTC.

This clonotype was seen more than once but under ten times. The genes are TRBV24-1 and TRBJ2-3, with 12 bases aligning to TRBD2. Germline lookup yields CDR1 KGHDR and CDR2 SFDVKD. The junction had 7 bases not matched to a gene; V was cut back by 5 bases and J by 5 bases. The CDR3 spans 16 residues. DNA of the CDR3: TGTGCCACCAGTGTGCCTAGCGGGAGGGCTGAAGATACGCAGTATTTT. Translating it yields CATSVPSGRAEDTQYF.

This clonotype showed up many times. The rearrangement joins TRBV2 to TRBJ2-2; a weak D match, TRBD1 (6 bases). From germline, CDR1 is SNHLY and CDR2 FYNNEI. The CDR3 spans 15 residues. Deletions cut 2 bases from V and 5 bases from J, with 12 bases between. The DNA for the CDR3 is TGTGCCAGCAGTGAAAACAGGGTAGGAACCGGGGAGCTGTTTTTT. Its translation is CASSENRVGTGELFF. The full variable domain, with the rest looked up from reference TRBV2 and TRBJ2-2, is EPEVTQTPSHQVTQMGQEVILRCVPISNHLYFYWYRQILGQKVEFLVSFYNNEISEKSEIFDDQFSVERPDGSNFTLKIRSTKLEDSAMYFCASSENRVGTGELFFGEGSRLTVL.

Concerning this clonotype itself: The conserved phenylalanine or tryptophan normally closing the CDR3 is absent here, so this likely arose from a read error. The limits of the CDR3 on the DNA are not certain, so only TCRdb's listed CDR3 is given. The chain couples TRBV20-1 to TRBJ2-6. The CDR3 is 12 amino acids in total, end residues counted. In germline, CDR1 is DFQATT, CDR2 SNEGSKA (reference sequence). CDR3 sequence: CSAGSGANVLVL.

Many counts were recorded for this clonotype. The V call is TRBV12-3 or TRBV12-4, the J call TRBJ1-6; D is unresolved. V lost 6 bases to trimming and J lost 5 bases, with 8 bases between them. CDR3 length: 13 residues. CDR3 sequence: CASRSTDNSPLHF. CDR3 coding DNA: TGTGCCAGCAGATCGACGGATAATTCACCCCTCCACTTT.

The chain is built from TRBV10-3 and TRBJ2-2; 15 bases align to TRBD2. CDR3 length: 16 amino acids. Losses at the gene ends were 8 bases for V and 4 bases for J; bases not matched to a gene: 5. Germline CDR1 and CDR2: ENHRY and SYGVKD. Here the CDR3 DNA reads TGTGCCATCGGTTCGGGACTAGCGGGAGGCACCGGGGAGCTGTTTTTT. Protein: CAIGSGLAGGTGELFF.

This clonotype was counted ten times or more. The chain joins TRBV20-1 to TRBJ2-7, with 12 bases lining up with TRBD2. V lost 6 bases, J lost 4 bases, and 4 bases stayed unmatched. Germline values: CDR1 DFQATT, CDR2 SNEGSKA (reference sequence). This CDR3 region has 13 residues. This CDR3 reads CSAVTSGGYEQYF. CDR3 coding DNA: TGCAGTGCCGTGACTAGCGGGGGTTACGAGCAGTACTTC.

The chain joins TRBV24-1 to TRBJ1-6; 10 bases map to TRBD1. Trimming took 4 bases from V and 5 from J; bases not matched to a gene: 7. CDR3 size: 17 residues. CDR1 KGHDR and CDR2 SFDVKD come from the germline V gene. The CDR3 DNA reads TGTGCCACCAGTGACCGGACAGGGGGTATGAATAATTCACCCCTCCACTTT. It is translated as CATSDRTGGMNNSPLHF.